The following is a TCR beta chain sequence with its context. This clone's antigen is unknown. No much larger clone exists at a distance of one base, and base qualities are not known. The sample belongs to a study of T cells after yellow fever vaccination (dated by TCRdb to the late 2010s). At the level of the whole study: The SMART-Seq v4 Ultra Low Input RNA kit was used to prepare libraries from fractions with low cell numbers. Blood samples were taken at several timepoints before and after primary and secondary immunization, and bulk PBMC replicates and cell subsets were isolated. Two healthy male donors, one aged 18 to 30 and one aged 30 to 39 years, made up the cohort. To follow T-cell clones before and after both primary and booster YFV17D yellow fever vaccination, bulk TCR alpha and beta repertoires underwent longitudinal sequencing. Study-wide conclusions, independent of this receptor: Because abundant contaminating clonotypes from the bulk population could be contained in FACS-sorted repertoires, computational filtering was required. A small share of clonotypes occurred in both CD4 and CD8 compartments, likely arising from convergent recombination. Most clones expanded after primary vaccination were re-detected after the booster (approximately 96% of CD4 and about nine tenths of CD8), suggesting broad memory maintenance. Because the study included only a couple of donors, the extent to which the findings can be generalized is limited. Compared with the primary T-cell response, the secondary T-cell response was faster but weaker, reaching its peak on day 5 rather than on day 15.

Synthesis of TCR cDNA relied on 5'RACE template switching, a step that introduced a universal primer site along with unique molecular identifiers. cDNA synthesis was primed from both the TCR alpha and TCR beta constant segments. Libraries were amplified in two PCR steps, with sample barcodes and sequencing adapters added in the second step. Libraries were sequenced on Illumina HiSeq 2500 (2x100 bp) or NovaSeq (2x150 bp). Under the source paper's analysis protocol: Reads were demultiplexed and collapsed into UMI consensus sequences with MIGEC, and V(D)J alignment was performed with MiXCR. Using edgeR on replicate PBMC samples, clonotypes were called vaccine-responding if FDR was below 0.01 and the log2 fold change was above 5 up to day 15. Each bulk clonotype was labeled CD4 or CD8 based on which sequenced repertoire, CD4 or CD8, contained the clonotype at higher abundance. The raw public data were reprocessed by TCRdb itself: fastp quality trimming at Q25, MiXCR clonotype calling, in-frame beta chains only. Entries that share a CDR3 protein sequence are merged under the most common genes and DNA. The V and J calls and clone size are TCRdb's, not the authors'. The sample yields more than 250,000 distinct CDR3 sequences; about 6.9% were counted once. The ten largest clones capture 18% of the sample.

The CDR3 runs 13 residues from the cysteine to the phenylalanine. Just CDR3 DNA is preserved here, 39 bases in frame from base 1. The junction shows trimming of 5 bases on V and 0 bases on J, plus 8 bases between the germline ends. In the germline V gene, CDR1 corresponds to SGHDT and CDR2 to YYEEEE. This sample's treatment or condition label indicates: live attenuated yellow fever vaccine strain. Two biological replicates of bulk PBMCs were collected at each blood-draw timepoint. A standard Ficoll-Paque protocol was used to isolate PBMCs from peripheral blood. TriZol was used to extract RNA from bulk PBMCs, from CD4 and CD8 fractions, and from dextramer-positive and dextramer-negative fractions.

This TCR derives from a man aged 18 to 29 who received the YFV17D yellow fever vaccine. The sample in question was PBMCs, obtained about 41 days after the first yellow fever vaccination. Recombination joined TRBV5-6 with TRBJ1-2; TRBD1 is a weak D gene call, 5 bases matching. The CDR3 in this case is CASRSRANYGYTF. The DNA sequence follows: TGTGCCAGCAGGAGCAGGGCTAACTATGGCTACACCTTC.